This T cell receptor (beta chain) came from a study of T cells in tuberculosis (dated by TCRdb to between 2018 and 2020). Regarding the study in general: In the study, CD1B tetramers and high-throughput TCR immunosequencing were combined to characterize T cells specific for the mycobacterial lipid antigen glucose monomycolate (GMM). A South African clinical cohort compared IGRA-negative adolescents, IGRA-positive adolescents with latent tuberculosis and adults with active tuberculosis, under 13 per group. Paper-wide results and their limitations: Clinical samples were selected based on the availability of cryopreserved specimens, with adults included as active tuberculosis cases and adolescents included as controls. With the diverse GMM-specific repertoire as input, a classifier achieved roughly 90% accuracy (AUROC 0.90), whereas GEM motif frequencies as input gave roughly 70% accuracy. Smaller NN-distances were partly driven by shorter CDR3-alpha lengths in active tuberculosis patients, and statistical significance was not reached for the TCR-beta difference. Active tuberculosis TCR-alpha repertoires showed smaller mean NN-distances to GMM-specific TCRs than IGRA-negative controls, suggesting clonal expansion of these TCRs.

At study entry, a tuberculin skin test and the QuantiFERON-TB GOLD In-Tube IGRA were used to screen adolescents for latent tuberculosis infection. Unsorted cryopreserved PBMC were immunosequenced, covering on average approximately 98,000 T cells per clinical donor. Eleven high schools in the Worcester region of the Western Cape, South Africa, served as enrollment sites for adolescents aged 12 to 18 years. Around 10 adolescents infected with M. tuberculosis and approximately 10 uninfected adolescents were chosen and matched for age and sex. Adolescent PBMC were isolated from freshly drawn heparinized blood by density centrifugation and cryopreserved. The immunoSEQ multiplex PCR assay was used to generate TCR libraries, with TCR-beta and/or TCR-alpha/delta assays applied to each sample. The Illumina high-throughput platform was used to sequence the amplified TCR libraries. From the authors' description of their analysis: Clustering and dimensionality reduction relied on pairwise TCRdist distances among GMM-specific receptors from T cells that were either sorted ex vivo or expanded in vitro. Each clinical repertoire was assigned a mean NN-distance score, defined as the average TCRdist to the nearest 10% of tetramer-positive reference sequences. To compute GEM TCR motif frequency, the fraction of unique TCRs matching known GEM sequences by V/J usage and CDR3 length was calculated. Linear discriminant analysis with leave-one-out cross-validation, implemented in scikit-learn, was used to classify active tuberculosis. TCRdb re-hosts the immuneACCESS table, in-frame sequences only. Its copies lack some clones; in the studies checked, an unresolved V gene accounts for under half of them, and the cause for the rest is not known. V, J and clone size derive from that table, while D and trimming were established from the DNA sequence. For this sample there are 37,000 or so clones; approximately 94% appear just once. The top ten constitute around 10% of the sample.

CDR1 and CDR2 are read off the germline V gene as KGHSH and LQKENI. Trimming leaves V shorter by 3 bases and J shorter by 0 bases, with the junction holding 4 bases beyond the gene matches. Taken from cysteine to phenylalanine, the CDR3 has 16 residues. Only the CDR3 portion is preserved as DNA: 48 bases, with reading frame beginning at the first base. About this clone: What this receptor recognizes is not known. No qualities accompany the bases; no much larger clone lies one base away.

Source material: PBMCs. Recombination joined TRBV18 with TRBJ2-3, with 9 middle bases fitting TRBD2. The sequence derives from a donor between 10 and 35 years old with latent tuberculosis or without tuberculosis infection. Some clones in this sample may be carry-over from other donors' samples. The CDR3 protein is CASSPVAGVSTDTQYF. The DNA reads as follows: TGTGCCAGCTCACCGGTAGCGGGGGTTAGCACAGATACGCAGTATTTT.